Each of the 12 T cell receptor beta chains below was sequenced from the same sample in a study of early T cells in non-severe SARS-CoV-2 infection. TCRdb redid the calling of the 5' RACE reads with MiXCR, one entry per CDR3 protein. Of about 69,000 distinct CDR3 sequences detected, roughly 9.5% appear once; the ten largest clones hold just under 6%. The specimen sequenced was whole blood. Receptor source: an adult who was a healthcare worker with PCR-confirmed SARS-CoV-2 infection or an uninfected control (not recorded which).

This clonotype came up many times. The rearrangement uses TRBV5-1 and TRBJ2-7, with 8 bases fitting TRBD2. V lost 0 bases, J lost 1 base, and 6 bases stayed unmatched. The CDR3 loop spans 16 amino acids. CDR1 is SGHRS, CDR2 YFSETQ, per germline. CDR3 residues: CASSLVGGGQSYEQYF. The CDR3 bases are TGCGCCAGCAGCTTGGTCGGCGGGGGGCAGTCCTACGAGCAGTACTTC.

This clonotype appeared many times. The DNA of the CDR3 is TGTGCCTGGAGTGTATCAGGGGCGGGAGAGACCCAGTACTTC. The encoded protein is CAWSVSGAGETQYF. The genes are TRBV30 and TRBJ2-5; maybe TRBD1 (6 bases). The CDR3 is 14 amino acids. Trimming pared 0 bases from V and 4 bases from J, leaving 12 bases between. The germline V gene has CDR1 GTSNPN and CDR2 SVGIG (reference sequence).

The CDR3: CASSSGGQETQYF. In nucleotides, the CDR3 is TGCGCCAGCAGCTCGGGGGGCCAAGAGACCCAGTACTTC. The J gene is TRBJ2-5, the V gene TRBV5-1; 7 bases fit TRBD2. The CDR3 spans 13 residues. The trim removed 3 bases at V and 1 base at J, leaving 0 bases unmatched. Germline lookup yields CDR1 SGHRS and CDR2 YFSETQ.

This clonotype was recorded at least ten times. The chain couples TRBV12-3 or TRBV12-4 to TRBJ2-1; TRBD2 aligns across 7 bases. The length of the CDR3 is 14 residues. After removal of 5 bases from V and 2 bases from J, the junction contained 3 bases not matched to a gene. In DNA, the CDR3 is TGTGCCAGCAGTACTAGCGAGCCCTACAATGAGCAGTTCTTC. Amino acid sequence: CASSTSEPYNEQFF.

This clonotype was recorded at least ten times. This chain connects TRBV5-8 to TRBJ2-1, with D unclear. The germline CDR1 and CDR2 sequences are SGHTS and YDEGEE. The CDR3 length is 16 residues. With 4 bases removed from V and 7 bases from J, the gap between germline ends came to 21 bases. This chain's CDR3 is CASSPRAGGFWNEQFF. In DNA form, the CDR3 reads TGTGCCAGCAGCCCCCGGGCAGGTGGCTTCTGGAATGAGCAGTTCTTC.

The chain has TRBV4-2 and TRBJ2-3, with D uncertain. This CDR3 contains 13 residues. V was trimmed by 2 bases and J by 5 bases, leaving 8 bases between them. In germline, CDR1 is LGHNA, CDR2 YNFKEQ. The DNA for the CDR3 is TGTGCCAGCAGCCAAAGGCAGGAAGATACGCAGTATTTT. It translates to CASSQRQEDTQYF.

This chain links TRBV6-2 or TRBV6-3 with TRBJ2-1; D not certain. Trimming took off 4 bases at V and 8 bases at J, with 6 bases between the two ends. The length of the CDR3 is 11 residues. Germline CDR1 MNHEY, CDR2 SVGEGT. CDR3 region: CASSLWDEQFF. CDR3 nucleotide sequence: TGTGCCAGCAGTTTATGGGATGAGCAGTTCTTC.

This sequence joins TRBV24-1 and TRBJ1-1; no clear D. CDR3 size: 12 residues. CDR1 and CDR2 (germline): KGHDR, SFDVKD. Trimming took 7 bases from V and 4 from J, leaving 9 bases between them. CDR3: CATRGGGTEAFF. In nucleotides, the CDR3 is TGTGCCACCAGGGGAGGAGGCACTGAAGCTTTCTTT.

A few counts support this clonotype. This chain joins TRBV7-3 and TRBJ2-5, with TRBD2 identical over 14 bases. Trimming removed 4 bases from V and 4 bases from J; junction bases left unmatched: 5. The CDR3 totals 16 residues. Germline V CDR1 and CDR2: SGHTA, FQGTGA. The CDR3 is CASSSGTSGRAETQYF. CDR3 sequence (DNA): TGTGCCAGCAGCTCCGGGACTAGCGGGAGAGCAGAGACCCAGTACTTC.

This clonotype was seen repeatedly, ten times or more. This chain links TRBV28 with TRBJ2-4, with D possibly matching TRBD1 (6 bases). CDR3 length equals 16 residues. The V and J ends lost 10 bases and 3 bases respectively, with 22 bases between them. Germline values: CDR1 MDHEN, CDR2 SYDVKM. Here the CDR3 DNA reads TGTGCCACAGGGGATCTCGGCACCCTGGGCAAAAACATTCAGTACTTC. Amino acids: CATGDLGTLGKNIQYF. Full variable domain (rest looked up from reference TRBV28 and TRBJ2-4): DVKVTQSSRYLVKRTGEKVFLECVQDMDHENMFWYRQDPGLGLRLIYFSYDVKMKEKGDIPEGYSVSREKKERFSLILESASTNQTSMYLCATGDLGTLGKNIQYFGAGTRLSVL.

This clonotype was counted at least ten times. The genes are TRBV15 and TRBJ1-6, with D uncertain. From germline, CDR1 is LNHNV and CDR2 YYDKDF (reference sequence). The CDR3 has 14 residues. With 0 bases removed from V and 6 bases from J, the gap between germline ends came to 6 bases. In nucleotides, the CDR3 is TGTGCCACCAGCAGAGAAGTAGTTAATTCACCCCTCCACTTT. It encodes CATSREVVNSPLHF.

This clonotype was recorded a few times. This rearrangement joins TRBV29-1 to TRBJ1-3; D ambiguous. The CDR3 covers 14 residues. Germline CDR1 and CDR2: SQVTM and ANQGSEA. The V end lost 1 base, the J end lost 2 bases, and 9 bases lay between the germline ends. CDR3 nucleotides: TGCAGCGTTGAAGCACAGTCTGCTGGAAACACCATATATTTT. This codes for CSVEAQSAGNTIYF.